The rows below give T cell receptor beta chains drawn from one sample of a study of blood T cell repertoires in COVID-19. Here immunoSEQ multiplex PCR was the method, and the copy in TCRdb shows in-frame clones only, minus some. The sample lists a few hundred thousand clones; around 90% were seen once. The sequenced sample was peripheral blood. Receptors were obtained from a woman in her 30s with COVID-19, enrolled during active disease. Both conserved end residues are part of each CDR3. Each record gives: clone size, J gene, V gene, D gene, CDR3 protein, CDR3 DNA. A D gene is named only where the DNA matches it firmly. Size is stated for part of the rows, as once, few or many counts, or as a class when the clone is expanded.

abundance: few; j_gene: TRBJ1-2; v_gene: TRBV5-8; d_gene: NA; CDR3aa: CASSLRRDYGYTF; CDR3nt: TGTGCCAGCAGCTTGAGGAGGGACTATGGCTACACCTTC
abundance: NA; j_gene: TRBJ2-6; v_gene: TRBV29-1; d_gene: NA; CDR3aa: CSVTQFSGANVLTF; CDR3nt: TGCAGCGTGACACAGTTCTCTGGGGCCAACGTCCTGACTTTC
abundance: NA; j_gene: TRBJ2-3; v_gene: TRBV28; d_gene: NA; CDR3aa: CASSSALGVTDTQYF; CDR3nt: TGTGCCAGCAGTTCAGCCCTCGGGGTCACAGATACGCAGTATTTT
abundance: NA; j_gene: TRBJ1-5; v_gene: TRBV28; d_gene: NA; CDR3aa: CASSLWGRMQAQHF; CDR3nt: TGTGCCAGCAGTTTATGGGGCAGAATGCAGGCCCAGCATTTT
abundance: NA; j_gene: TRBJ1-4; v_gene: TRBV5-4; d_gene: NA; CDR3aa: CASSLAGGSNEKLFF; CDR3nt: TGTGCCAGCAGCTTGGCCGGGGGGTCTAATGAAAAACTGTTTTTT
abundance: NA; j_gene: TRBJ2-1; v_gene: TRBV24-1; d_gene: TRBD1; CDR3aa: CATSDLGTGGTDFYNEQFF; CDR3nt: TGTGCCACCAGTGATTTAGGGACAGGGGGGACTGATTTTTACAATGAGCAGTTCTTC
abundance: NA; j_gene: TRBJ2-3; v_gene: TRBV7-2; d_gene: TRBD2; CDR3aa: CASSLAAGEADTQYF; CDR3nt: TGTGCCAGCAGCTTAGCAGCGGGAGAAGCAGATACGCAGTATTTT
abundance: NA; j_gene: TRBJ2-5; v_gene: TRBV5-1; d_gene: NA; CDR3aa: CASSLGQAGETQYF; CDR3nt: TGCGCCAGCAGCTTGGGACAGGCGGGAGAGACCCAGTACTTC
abundance: NA; j_gene: TRBJ2-1; v_gene: TRBV5-1; d_gene: TRBD2; CDR3aa: CASSLALADNEQFF; CDR3nt: TGCGCCAGCAGCTTGGCCCTAGCGGACAATGAGCAGTTCTTC
abundance: NA; j_gene: TRBJ2-1; v_gene: TRBV5-4; d_gene: TRBD2; CDR3aa: CASSLTVGSGSSYNEQFF; CDR3nt: TGTGCCAGCAGCTTAACGGTCGGGAGCGGGAGCTCCTACAATGAGCAGTTCTTC
abundance: once; j_gene: TRBJ1-2; v_gene: TRBV5-5; d_gene: TRBD1; CDR3aa: CASSSMTGVLYGYTF; CDR3nt: TGTGCCAGCAGCTCCATGACAGGGGTCCTCTATGGCTACACCTTC
abundance: NA; j_gene: TRBJ2-3; v_gene: TRBV5-1; d_gene: TRBD1; CDR3aa: CASTPGQFSTDTQYF; CDR3nt: TGCGCCAGCACCCCGGGACAGTTCAGCACAGATACGCAGTATTTT
abundance: NA; j_gene: TRBJ1-2; v_gene: TRBV5-1; d_gene: NA; CDR3aa: CASSLGRQHYGYTF; CDR3nt: TGCGCCAGCAGCTTAGGAAGACAGCACTATGGCTACACCTTC
abundance: NA; j_gene: TRBJ1-1; v_gene: TRBV7-2; d_gene: NA; CDR3aa: CASRPRGANTEAFF; CDR3nt: TGTGCCAGCAGACCACGGGGGGCGAACACTGAAGCTTTCTTT
abundance: NA; j_gene: TRBJ1-6; v_gene: TRBV21-1; d_gene: NA; CDR3aa: CASSDYRGQYSPLHF; CDR3nt: TGTGCCAGCAGCGATTACAGGGGGCAGTACTCACCCCTCCACTTT
abundance: NA; j_gene: TRBJ2-2; v_gene: TRBV7-8; d_gene: TRBD2; CDR3aa: CASSLVPLAGETGELFF; CDR3nt: TGTGCCAGCAGCTTGGTTCCCCTAGCGGGAGAGACCGGGGAGCTGTTTTTT
abundance: NA; j_gene: TRBJ2-3; v_gene: TRBV28; d_gene: NA; CDR3aa: CASSFVGGARAPDTQYF; CDR3nt: TGTGCCAGCAGTTTTGTAGGGGGGGCGCGGGCCCCAGATACGCAGTATTTT
abundance: NA; j_gene: TRBJ1-5; v_gene: TRBV18; d_gene: NA; CDR3aa: CASSPFRRDGQPQHF; CDR3nt: TGTGCCAGCTCACCATTTCGCAGGGATGGACAGCCCCAGCATTTT
abundance: NA; j_gene: TRBJ2-3; v_gene: TRBV29-1; d_gene: TRBD2; CDR3aa: CSALRLAESTDTQYF; CDR3nt: TGCAGCGCCCTCAGACTAGCGGAAAGCACAGATACGCAGTATTTT
abundance: NA; j_gene: TRBJ2-7; v_gene: TRBV6-6; d_gene: NA; CDR3aa: CASSYVRDSYEQYF; CDR3nt: TGTGCCAGCAGTTACGTGCGGGATTCCTACGAGCAGTACTTC
abundance: NA; j_gene: TRBJ2-7; v_gene: TRBV6-6; d_gene: NA; CDR3aa: CASSGGVYEQYF; CDR3nt: TGTGCCAGCAGTGGAGGTGTCTACGAGCAGTACTTC
abundance: NA; j_gene: TRBJ1-2; v_gene: TRBV7-9; d_gene: NA; CDR3aa: CASSPNRLGGYTF; CDR3nt: TGTGCCAGCAGCCCCAACAGGCTTGGGGGCTACACCTTC
abundance: NA; j_gene: TRBJ2-3; v_gene: TRBV7-2; d_gene: NA; CDR3aa: CASSLGQVTDTQYF; CDR3nt: TGTGCCAGCAGCTTAGGGCAAGTTACCGATACGCAGTATTTT
abundance: NA; j_gene: TRBJ1-5; v_gene: TRBV20-1; d_gene: NA; CDR3aa: CSASWQGRQPQHF; CDR3nt: TGCAGTGCTAGTTGGCAGGGTCGACAGCCCCAGCATTTT
abundance: NA; j_gene: TRBJ2-5; v_gene: TRBV7-8; d_gene: NA; CDR3aa: CASSFHAAEGETQYF; CDR3nt: TGTGCCAGCAGCTTTCATGCAGCGGAGGGGGAGACCCAGTACTTC
abundance: NA; j_gene: TRBJ2-1; v_gene: TRBV5-5; d_gene: TRBD2; CDR3aa: CASSGRGLAGGTSSYNEQFF; CDR3nt: TGTGCCAGCAGCGGAAGAGGACTAGCGGGGGGCACGAGCTCCTACAATGAGCAGTTCTTC
abundance: few; j_gene: TRBJ1-6; v_gene: TRBV2; d_gene: TRBD1; CDR3aa: CASLGQGDLPLHF; CDR3nt: TGTGCCAGCCTGGGACAGGGAGATCTCCCCCTCCACTTT
abundance: NA; j_gene: TRBJ1-2; v_gene: TRBV27; d_gene: TRBD1; CDR3aa: CASSMTGDYYGYTF; CDR3nt: TGTGCCAGCAGTATGACAGGGGACTACTATGGCTACACCTTC
abundance: NA; j_gene: TRBJ2-2; v_gene: TRBV2; d_gene: NA; CDR3aa: CASRRDSNPNTGELFF; CDR3nt: TGTGCCAGCAGGCGGGACAGCAATCCGAACACCGGGGAGCTGTTTTTT
abundance: NA; j_gene: TRBJ2-1; v_gene: TRBV11-2; d_gene: TRBD2; CDR3aa: CASSPGLSYEQFF; CDR3nt: TGTGCCAGCAGCCCGGGACTAAGCTATGAGCAGTTCTTC
abundance: NA; j_gene: TRBJ2-1; v_gene: TRBV7-9; d_gene: NA; CDR3aa: CASSFPQGTYNEQFF; CDR3nt: TGTGCCAGCAGCTTTCCACAGGGCACCTACAATGAGCAGTTCTTC
abundance: NA; j_gene: TRBJ1-1; v_gene: TRBV29-1; d_gene: TRBD1; CDR3aa: CSVGTGLLTEAFF; CDR3nt: TGCAGCGTAGGGACAGGGCTTCTCACTGAAGCTTTCTTT
abundance: few; j_gene: TRBJ1-1; v_gene: TRBV5-1; d_gene: NA; CDR3aa: CASSFPGQVNTEAFF; CDR3nt: TGCGCCAGCAGCTTTCCGGGACAAGTGAACACTGAAGCTTTCTTT
abundance: NA; j_gene: TRBJ2-1; v_gene: TRBV9; d_gene: TRBD2; CDR3aa: CASSVVVAGLADYNEQFF; CDR3nt: TGTGCCAGCAGCGTAGTAGTAGCTGGACTAGCGGACTACAATGAGCAGTTCTTC
abundance: NA; j_gene: TRBJ1-2; v_gene: TRBV11-3; d_gene: NA; CDR3aa: CASSLAQGRTNYGYTF; CDR3nt: TGTGCCAGCAGCCTAGCGCAGGGGCGAACTAACTATGGCTACACCTTC
abundance: NA; j_gene: TRBJ1-2; v_gene: TRBV19; d_gene: TRBD1; CDR3aa: CASSAGQGAYGYTF; CDR3nt: TGTGCCAGTAGCGCCGGACAGGGGGCTTATGGCTACACCTTC
abundance: NA; j_gene: TRBJ2-3; v_gene: TRBV3-1/TRBV3-2; d_gene: NA; CDR3aa: CASSRREGPTQYF; CDR3nt: TGTGCCAGCAGCCGTCGCGAGGGTCCGACGCAGTATTTT
abundance: NA; j_gene: TRBJ1-2; v_gene: TRBV6-6; d_gene: NA; CDR3aa: CASRADTYGYTF; CDR3nt: TGTGCCAGCAGGGCAGACACATATGGCTACACCTTC
abundance: NA; j_gene: TRBJ2-7; v_gene: TRBV5-1; d_gene: TRBD1; CDR3aa: CASSFFITGQGNYEQYF; CDR3nt: TGCGCCAGCAGCTTTTTTATAACGGGACAGGGAAACTACGAGCAGTACTTC
abundance: NA; j_gene: TRBJ2-5; v_gene: TRBV11-2; d_gene: NA; CDR3aa: CASSLVSGKETQYF; CDR3nt: TGTGCCAGCAGCTTAGTATCAGGGAAGGAGACCCAGTACTTC
abundance: NA; j_gene: TRBJ1-1; v_gene: TRBV7-2; d_gene: NA; CDR3aa: CASSSFTNSEAFF; CDR3nt: TGTGCCAGCAGCTCCTTTACGAACTCTGAAGCTTTCTTT
abundance: NA; j_gene: TRBJ1-2; v_gene: TRBV5-6; d_gene: TRBD1; CDR3aa: CASSLLSGTGFDGYTF; CDR3nt: TGTGCCAGCAGCTTGCTATCCGGGACAGGGTTCGATGGCTACACCTTC
abundance: NA; j_gene: TRBJ2-5; v_gene: TRBV5-1; d_gene: NA; CDR3aa: CASSLGRTQETQYF; CDR3nt: TGCGCCAGCAGCTTGGGGCGGACACAAGAGACCCAGTACTTC
abundance: NA; j_gene: TRBJ2-2; v_gene: TRBV11-2; d_gene: NA; CDR3aa: CASSLDRVANTGELFF; CDR3nt: TGTGCCAGCAGCTTAGACAGGGTTGCGAACACCGGGGAGCTGTTTTTT
abundance: NA; j_gene: TRBJ2-3; v_gene: TRBV3-1/TRBV3-2; d_gene: TRBD2; CDR3aa: CASSQGLHGLAGTDTQYF; CDR3nt: TGTGCCAGCAGCCAAGGACTCCACGGACTAGCGGGCACAGATACGCAGTATTTT
abundance: NA; j_gene: TRBJ2-3; v_gene: TRBV7-2; d_gene: TRBD2; CDR3aa: CASSLASGGKTDTQYF; CDR3nt: TGTGCCAGCAGCTTAGCTAGCGGGGGCAAAACAGATACGCAGTATTTT
abundance: NA; j_gene: TRBJ1-1; v_gene: TRBV28; d_gene: TRBD1; CDR3aa: CASTLLTGGLSEAFF; CDR3nt: TGTGCCAGCACCCTACTGACAGGGGGGTTATCTGAAGCTTTCTTT
abundance: NA; j_gene: TRBJ2-7; v_gene: TRBV6-5; d_gene: TRBD1; CDR3aa: CASRVQGALYEQYF; CDR3nt: TGTGCCAGCAGGGTACAGGGGGCCTTATACGAGCAGTACTTC